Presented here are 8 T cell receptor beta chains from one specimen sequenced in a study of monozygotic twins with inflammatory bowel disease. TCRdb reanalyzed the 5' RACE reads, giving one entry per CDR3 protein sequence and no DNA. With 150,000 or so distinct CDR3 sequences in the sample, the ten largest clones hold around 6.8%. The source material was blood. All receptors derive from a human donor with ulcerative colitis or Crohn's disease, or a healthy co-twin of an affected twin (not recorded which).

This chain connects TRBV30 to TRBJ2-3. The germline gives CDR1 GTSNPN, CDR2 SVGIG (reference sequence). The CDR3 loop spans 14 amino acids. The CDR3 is CAWSVSRHTDTQYF.

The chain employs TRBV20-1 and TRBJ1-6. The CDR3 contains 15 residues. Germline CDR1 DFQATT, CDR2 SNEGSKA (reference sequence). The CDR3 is CSASVTLASGSPLHF.

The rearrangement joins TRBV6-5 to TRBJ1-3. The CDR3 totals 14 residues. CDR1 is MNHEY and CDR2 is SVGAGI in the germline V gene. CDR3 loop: CASSYRESGNTIYF.

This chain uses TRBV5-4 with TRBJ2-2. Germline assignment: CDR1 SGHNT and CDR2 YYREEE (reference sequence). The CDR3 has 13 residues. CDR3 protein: CASSWGSTGELFF.

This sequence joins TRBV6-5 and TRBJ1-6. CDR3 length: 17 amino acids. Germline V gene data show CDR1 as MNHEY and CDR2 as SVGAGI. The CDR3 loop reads CASSFAGGSLYNSPLHF.

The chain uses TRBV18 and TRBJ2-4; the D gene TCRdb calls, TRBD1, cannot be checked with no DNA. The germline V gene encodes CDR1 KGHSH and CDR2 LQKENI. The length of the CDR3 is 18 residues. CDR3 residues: CASSPPGQGPLAKNIQYF.

The CDR3 spells CSARETGKLFF. This sequence joins TRBV20-1 and TRBJ1-4; the D gene TCRdb calls, TRBD1, cannot be checked with no DNA. This CDR3 is built from 11 residues. Germline loops: CDR1 DFQATT, CDR2 SNEGSKA (reference sequence).

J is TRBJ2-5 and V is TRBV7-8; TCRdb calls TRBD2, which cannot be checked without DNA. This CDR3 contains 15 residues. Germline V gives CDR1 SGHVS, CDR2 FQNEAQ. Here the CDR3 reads CASSPRRLARETQYF.